The entry below gives a single T cell receptor beta chain sequence along with its context. Its antigen is currently unknown. From the germline J gene comes the end of the CDR3, since the read stops 3 residues before it. Repertoires were generated with immunoSEQ multiplex PCR, while TCRdb's copy carries only in-frame clones and drops some. The table lists tens of thousands of clones. This sample is part of a study of T cells in women clearing cervical HPV infection. About the research overall: No precancer developed; the control's incident HPV16 infection cleared within 12 months. Blood came at first lesion visit for cases, post-clearance for controls. The study's findings and limits: Timing of associations relative to infection is unclear; T-cell subsets were not isolated.

The CDR3 spans 14 residues. CDR1 SGHVS and CDR2 FQNEAQ come from the germline V gene. V gene TRBV7-8 combines with J gene TRBJ2-3; the match to TRBD1 covers 7 bases. The specimen sequenced was blood buffy coat. The origin of this receptor is a woman between 18 and 75 years old with a cervical HPV16 infection that either progressed to CIN3+ or cleared (not recorded which). CDR3 DNA, as far as it was read: TGTGCCAGCAGCTTCGGGACAGCTCAAGAGACG. It encodes CASSFGTAQET. The CDR3 as a whole reads CASSFGTAQETQYF.